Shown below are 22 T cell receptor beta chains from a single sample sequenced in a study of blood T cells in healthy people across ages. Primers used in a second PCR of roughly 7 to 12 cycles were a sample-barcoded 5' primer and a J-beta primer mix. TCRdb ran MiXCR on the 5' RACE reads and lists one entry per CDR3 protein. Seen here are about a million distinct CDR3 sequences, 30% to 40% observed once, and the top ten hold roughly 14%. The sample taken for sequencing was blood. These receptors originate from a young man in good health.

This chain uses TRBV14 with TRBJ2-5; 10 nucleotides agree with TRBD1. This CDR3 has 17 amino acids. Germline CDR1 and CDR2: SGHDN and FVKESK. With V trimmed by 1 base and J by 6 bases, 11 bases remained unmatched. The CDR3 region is CASSQGETGTGDQTQYF. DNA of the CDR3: TGTGCCAGCAGCCAAGGAGAAACCGGGACAGGGGACCAGACCCAGTACTTC.

CDR3: CASRWRRSSYEQYF. CDR3 nucleotides: TGTGCCAGCAGGTGGCGAAGGAGCTCCTACGAGCAGTACTTC. The V and J genes are TRBV6-2 or TRBV6-3 and TRBJ2-7; D unclear. The CDR3 runs 14 residues. The germline CDR1 and CDR2 sequences are MNHEY and SVGEGT. V lost 6 bases and J lost 0, with 12 bases in between.

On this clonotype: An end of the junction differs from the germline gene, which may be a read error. CDR3 in amino acids: CASSLDRAAGTDTQYF. CDR3 nucleotide sequence: TGTGCTAGCAGCTTAGATCGGGCCGCCGGGACAGATACGCAGTATTTT. V usage is TRBV7-7 and J usage is TRBJ2-3, with unresolved D. The CDR3 extends over 16 amino acids. Germline CDR1 SSHAT, CDR2 FNYEAQ (reference sequence). The full variable domain, in which reference TRBV7-7 and TRBJ2-3 provide the parts outside the CDR3, is GAGVSQSPRYKVTKRGQDVTLRCDPISSHATLYWYQQALGQGPEFLTYFNYEAQPDKSGLPSDRFSAERPEGSISTLTIQRTEQRDSAMYRCASSLDRAAGTDTQYFGPGTRLTVL.

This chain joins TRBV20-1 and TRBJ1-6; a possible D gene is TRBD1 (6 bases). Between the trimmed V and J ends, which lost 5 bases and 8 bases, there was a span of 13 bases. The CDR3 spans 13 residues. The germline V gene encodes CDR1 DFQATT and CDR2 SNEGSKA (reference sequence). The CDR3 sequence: CSAHQGTDSPLHF. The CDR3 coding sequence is TGCAGTGCTCATCAGGGGACCGATTCACCCCTCCACTTT.

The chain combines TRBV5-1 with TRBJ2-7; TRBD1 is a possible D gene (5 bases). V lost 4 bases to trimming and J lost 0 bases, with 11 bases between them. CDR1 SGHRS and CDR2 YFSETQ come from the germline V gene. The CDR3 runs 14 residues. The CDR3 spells CASSATVLSYEQYF. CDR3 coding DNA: TGCGCCAGCAGCGCGACAGTACTCTCCTACGAGCAGTACTTC.

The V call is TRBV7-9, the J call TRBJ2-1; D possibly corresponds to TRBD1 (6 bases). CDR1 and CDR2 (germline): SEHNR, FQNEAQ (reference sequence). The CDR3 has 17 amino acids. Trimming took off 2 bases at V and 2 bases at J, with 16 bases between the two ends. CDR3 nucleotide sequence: TGTGCCAGCAGCTTACCCCAGGGGTTAGTCGCCTACAATGAGCAGTTCTTC. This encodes CASSLPQGLVAYNEQFF. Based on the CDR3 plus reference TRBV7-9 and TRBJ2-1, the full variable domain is DTGVSQNPRHKITKRGQNVTFRCDPISEHNRLYWYRQTLGQGPEFLTYFQNEAQLEKSRLLSDRFSAERPKGSFSTLEIQRTEQGDSAMYLCASSLPQGLVAYNEQFFGPGTRLTVL.

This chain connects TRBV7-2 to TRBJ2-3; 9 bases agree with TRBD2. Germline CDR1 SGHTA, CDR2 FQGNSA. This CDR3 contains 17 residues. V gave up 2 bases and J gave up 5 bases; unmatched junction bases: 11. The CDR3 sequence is CASSLYTARGGRDTQYF. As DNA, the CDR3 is TGTGCCAGCAGCTTATACACGGCGCGGGGGGGGAGAGATACGCAGTATTTT.

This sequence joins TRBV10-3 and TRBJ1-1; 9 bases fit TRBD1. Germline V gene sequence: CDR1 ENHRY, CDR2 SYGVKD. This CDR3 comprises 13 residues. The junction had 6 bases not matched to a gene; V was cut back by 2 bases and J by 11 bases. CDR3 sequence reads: CAISEGGDRAAFF. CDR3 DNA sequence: TGTGCCATCAGTGAGGGTGGGGACAGGGCCGCTTTCTTT.

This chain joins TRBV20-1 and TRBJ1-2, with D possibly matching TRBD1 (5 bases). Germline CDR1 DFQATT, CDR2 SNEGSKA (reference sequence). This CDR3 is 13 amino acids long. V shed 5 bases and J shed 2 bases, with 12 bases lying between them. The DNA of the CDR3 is TGCAGTGCTCTACTGGGGGGAAACTATGGCTACACCTTC. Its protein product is CSALLGGNYGYTF.

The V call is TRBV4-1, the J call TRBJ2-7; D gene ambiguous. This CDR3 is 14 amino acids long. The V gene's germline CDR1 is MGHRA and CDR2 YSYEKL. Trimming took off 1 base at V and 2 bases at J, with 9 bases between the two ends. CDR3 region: CASSQVAGTYEQYF. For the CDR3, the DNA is TGCGCCAGCAGCCAAGTGGCAGGAACCTACGAGCAGTACTTC.

The CDR3 here is CASSQVSNRGNEQFF. The CDR3 nucleotides are TGTGCCAGCAGCCAAGTATCGAACAGGGGCAATGAGCAGTTCTTC. The V and J genes are TRBV14 and TRBJ2-1; 7 bases agree with TRBD1. Germline V gives CDR1 SGHDN, CDR2 FVKESK. The ends lost 1 base at V and 6 bases at J; junction bases unmatched: 6. CDR3 length: 15 amino acids.

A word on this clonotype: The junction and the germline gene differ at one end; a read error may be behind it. DNA for the CDR3: TGTGCCAGCAGCTTAGGTGGGACAGATACGCGGTATTTT. Its translation is CASSLGGTDTRYF. The V call is TRBV7-2, the J call TRBJ2-3, with 7 positions matching TRBD1. Germline loops: CDR1 SGHTA, CDR2 FQGNSA. The CDR3 consists of 13 residues.

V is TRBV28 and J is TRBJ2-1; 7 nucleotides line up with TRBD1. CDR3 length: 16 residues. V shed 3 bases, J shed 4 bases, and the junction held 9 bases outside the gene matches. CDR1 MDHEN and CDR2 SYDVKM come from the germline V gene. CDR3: CASSFSGTATYNEQFF. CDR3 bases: TGTGCCAGCAGTTTTTCCGGGACAGCGACTTACAATGAGCAGTTCTTC.

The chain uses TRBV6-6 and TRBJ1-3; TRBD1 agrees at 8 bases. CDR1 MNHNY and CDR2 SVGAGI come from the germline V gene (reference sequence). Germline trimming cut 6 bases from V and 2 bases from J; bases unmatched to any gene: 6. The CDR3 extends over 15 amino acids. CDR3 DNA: TGTGCCAGCAGAAACAGGGGGGACCCTGGAAACACCATATATTTT. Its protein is CASRNRGDPGNTIYF.

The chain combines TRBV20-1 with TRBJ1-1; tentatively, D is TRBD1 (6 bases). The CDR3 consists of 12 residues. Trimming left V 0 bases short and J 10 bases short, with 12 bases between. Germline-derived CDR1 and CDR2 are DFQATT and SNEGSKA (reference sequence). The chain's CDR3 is CSARDRGGGAFF. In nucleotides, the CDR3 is TGCAGTGCTAGAGATAGAGGGGGGGGAGCTTTCTTT.

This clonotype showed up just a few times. CDR3 DNA sequence: TGTGCCAGCAGCCATCTCCTTTCAGGGATCCCCGGGAAGGCTGAAGCTTTCTTT. Its translation is CASSHLLSGIPGKAEAFF. This sequence joins TRBV7-9 and TRBJ1-1; TRBD1 might be the D (5 bases). CDR1 SEHNR and CDR2 FQNEAQ come from the germline V gene (reference sequence). This CDR3 comprises 18 residues. V was cut by 5 bases and J by 6 bases, with 28 bases left in between.

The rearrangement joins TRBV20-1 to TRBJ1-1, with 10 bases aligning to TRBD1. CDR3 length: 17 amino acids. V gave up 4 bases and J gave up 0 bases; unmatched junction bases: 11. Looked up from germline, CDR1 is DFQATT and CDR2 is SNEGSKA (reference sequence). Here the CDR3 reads CSATKSVGQGLNTEAFF. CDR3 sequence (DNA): TGCAGTGCTACCAAATCGGTGGGACAGGGGTTGAACACTGAAGCTTTCTTT.

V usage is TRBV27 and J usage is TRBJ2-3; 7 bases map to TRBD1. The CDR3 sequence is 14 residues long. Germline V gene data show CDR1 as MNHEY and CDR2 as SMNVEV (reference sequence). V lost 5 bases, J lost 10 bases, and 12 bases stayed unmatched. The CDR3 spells CASSAPGGVIAQYF. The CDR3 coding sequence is TGTGCCAGCAGTGCCCCAGGGGGAGTCATCGCGCAGTATTTT.

The DNA for the CDR3 is TGTGCCAGCAGCCAAGAGGGGACAGGGAGCGGTGAGCAGTTCTTC. Translation: CASSQEGTGSGEQFF. The chain is built from TRBV14 and TRBJ2-1; 9 bases agree with TRBD1. Trimming removed 0 bases from V and 9 bases from J; junction bases left unmatched: 6. The CDR3 is 15 amino acids. Germline V lookup: CDR1 SGHDN, CDR2 FVKESK.

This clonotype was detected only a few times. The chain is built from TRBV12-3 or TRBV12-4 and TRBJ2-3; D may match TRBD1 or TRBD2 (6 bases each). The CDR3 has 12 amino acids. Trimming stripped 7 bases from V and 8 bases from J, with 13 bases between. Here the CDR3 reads CASTLGGGTQYF. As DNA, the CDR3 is TGTGCCAGCACCCTAGGAGGGGGTACGCAGTATTTT.

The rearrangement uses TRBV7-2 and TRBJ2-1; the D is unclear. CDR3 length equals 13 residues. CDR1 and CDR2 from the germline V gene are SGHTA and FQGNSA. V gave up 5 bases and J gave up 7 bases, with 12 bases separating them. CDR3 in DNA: TGTGCCAGCAGCACCAAGACCCGGAATGAGCAGTTCTTC. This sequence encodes CASSTKTRNEQFF.

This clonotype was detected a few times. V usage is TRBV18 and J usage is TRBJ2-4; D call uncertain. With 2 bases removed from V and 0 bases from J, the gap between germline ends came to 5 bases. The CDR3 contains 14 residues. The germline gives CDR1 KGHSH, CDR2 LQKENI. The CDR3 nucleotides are TGTGCCAGCTCACCATCTATAGCCAAAAACATTCAGTACTTC. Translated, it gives CASSPSIAKNIQYF.